What follows are 21 T cell receptor beta chains derived from one specimen sequenced in a study of blood T cell repertoires in COVID-19. The table came from immunoSEQ multiplex PCR; TCRdb's copy has only in-frame clones and leaves some out. The sample has roughly 60,000 clones, roughly 90% seen once; the top ten hold 9.5% to 13%. Sequencing was performed on peripheral blood. These TCRs come from a human donor with acute or convalescent COVID-19. The donor label of this sample is uncertain.

The rearrangement uses TRBV9 and TRBJ2-1; a weak D match, TRBD2 (5 bases). V lost 0 bases to trimming and J lost 4 bases, with 8 bases between them. Per germline, CDR1 SGDLS and CDR2 YYNGEE. CDR3 length: 14 amino acids. The CDR3 DNA reads TGTGCCAGCAGCGTAGCTAGCACATACAATGAGCAGTTCTTC. Its translation: CASSVASTYNEQFF.

The chain carries TRBV4-1 and TRBJ1-1; 9 bases align to TRBD1. Per germline, CDR1 MGHRA and CDR2 YSYEKL. J was trimmed by 0 bases and V by 1 base; bases with no gene match: 3. This CDR3 is built from 16 residues. As DNA, the CDR3 is TGCGCCAGCAGCCAAGGGGGACAGGGCCTGAACACTGAAGCTTTCTTT. Translated, it gives CASSQGGQGLNTEAFF.

This clone was detected only once. The V gene is TRBV3-1 (or the pseudogene TRBV3-2), the J gene TRBJ2-3; D gene ambiguous. The V gene's germline CDR1 is LGHDT and CDR2 YNNKEL (reference sequence). This CDR3 has 17 residues. V was cut by 3 bases and J by 1 base, with 17 bases left in between. The CDR3 reads CASSQARATLGTDTQYF. CDR3 DNA sequence: TGTGCCAGCAGCCAGGCCCGTGCCACGCTTGGCACAGATACGCAGTATTTT.

V and J are TRBV10-3 and TRBJ1-1; tentatively, D is TRBD1 (5 bases). V shed 2 bases and J shed 3 bases, with 19 bases lying between them. From germline, CDR1 is ENHRY and CDR2 SYGVKD. The CDR3 has 17 residues. The CDR3: CAISELPGPSRDTEAFF. The CDR3 nucleotides are TGTGCCATCAGTGAGCTCCCAGGTCCCAGCAGGGACACTGAAGCTTTCTTT.

This sequence joins TRBV11-2 and TRBJ2-2, with D uncertain. Germline loops: CDR1 SGHAT, CDR2 FQNNGV. The CDR3 is made up of 15 amino acids. V was pared by 2 bases and J by 9 bases, with 16 bases between. CDR3 in amino acids: CASSLQGSPPRELFF. The CDR3 nucleotides read TGTGCCAGCAGCTTACAAGGTAGCCCCCCGCGGGAGCTGTTTTTT.

This chain joins TRBV10-3 and TRBJ2-1, with D perhaps matching TRBD2 (7 bases). V was trimmed by 0 bases and J by 7 bases, leaving 13 bases between them. The CDR3 totals 15 residues. CDR1 is ENHRY, CDR2 SYGVKD, per germline. In DNA form, the CDR3 reads TGTGCCATCAGTGAGTCCGGGGGGCGCGGAAATGAGCAGTTCTTC. Amino acid sequence: CAISESGGRGNEQFF.

In its sample, this clone was seen once. The V and J genes are TRBV10-3 and TRBJ1-2; 8 positions match TRBD1. The V gene's germline CDR1 is ENHRY and CDR2 SYGVKD. This CDR3 contains 13 residues. Trimming cost V 8 bases and J 8 bases; bases outside gene matches: 10. CDR3 sequence (DNA): TGTGCCATCCGCATTTCAACAGGGGGGGGCTACACCTTC. Translation gives CAIRISTGGGYTF.

The chain employs TRBV2 and TRBJ1-6; 9 nucleotides match TRBD1. This CDR3 region has 17 residues. The junction had 8 bases not matched to a gene; V was cut back by 2 bases and J by 6 bases. Per germline, CDR1 SNHLY and CDR2 FYNNEI. In DNA form, the CDR3 reads TGTGCCAGCAGTGAACATGAAACAGGGGGCATTAATTCACCCCTCCACTTT. It is translated as CASSEHETGGINSPLHF.

The rearrangement links TRBV28 to TRBJ2-3; 7 nucleotides line up with TRBD2. Germline assignment: CDR1 MDHEN and CDR2 SYDVKM. V shed 3 bases and J 0 bases; nucleotides not matched to a gene: 6. CDR3 length: 16 residues. CDR3 in DNA: TGTGCCAGCAGTTTCATTGGGGGGGGGAGCACAGATACGCAGTATTTT. Its translation: CASSFIGGGSTDTQYF.

The rearrangement links TRBV10-2 to TRBJ2-7; TRBD1 might be the D (5 bases). Trimming cost V 10 bases and J 3 bases, with 10 bases left between them. The CDR3 totals 11 residues. Germline V gene lookup returns CDR1 WSHSY and CDR2 SAAADI. The CDR3, as DNA: TGCGCCACCAGACAGAACTACGAGCAGTACTTC. This gives the protein CATRQNYEQYF.

This clone was observed once. This sequence joins TRBV14 and TRBJ2-3, with 9 bases matching TRBD2. The CDR3 consists of 19 residues. CDR1 and CDR2 (germline): SGHDN, FVKESK. The V and J ends lost 4 bases and 2 bases, in that order; junction bases with no gene match: 16. The CDR3: CASSRTSLAGGYNTDTQYF. CDR3 in DNA: TGTGCCAGCAGCCGGACCTCCCTTGCGGGAGGGTACAACACAGATACGCAGTATTTT.

Here the CDR3 reads CASSAVLTEKNTEAFF. The CDR3 region has the DNA TGCGCCAGCTCCGCGGTCCTGACAGAGAAGAACACTGAAGCTTTCTTT. The J gene is TRBJ1-1, the V gene TRBV10-2, with D possibly being TRBD1 (5 bases). Germline V CDR1 and CDR2: WSHSY, SAAADI. The V and J ends lost 8 bases and 1 base respectively, with 20 bases between them. This CDR3 is 16 amino acids long.

The table lists this clone with a count of one. This CDR3 is CASSQENPAYNSPLHF. CDR3 coding DNA: TGCGCCAGCAGCCAAGAAAACCCAGCCTATAATTCACCCCTCCACTTT. V and J are TRBV4-1 and TRBJ1-6; D not resolved. V was trimmed by 0 bases and J by 2 bases, leaving 8 bases between them. The germline CDR1 and CDR2 sequences are MGHRA and YSYEKL. The CDR3 is made up of 16 amino acids.

Note on this clone: This same CDR3 is encoded by further DNA sequences in the sample. This chain joins TRBV7-9 and TRBJ1-3, with 10 bases identical to TRBD1. The CDR3 loop spans 16 amino acids. V gave up 5 bases and J gave up 1 base; unmatched junction bases: 5. CDR1 is SEHNR, CDR2 FQNEAQ, per germline (reference sequence). The CDR3 region is CASSPPGQGSGNTIYF. In nucleotides, the CDR3 is TGTGCCAGCAGCCCGCCGGGACAGGGGTCTGGAAACACCATATATTTT. Filled out from reference TRBV7-9 and TRBJ1-3, the complete variable domain reads DTGVSQNPRHKITKRGQNVTFRCDPISEHNRLYWYRQTLGQGPEFLTYFQNEAQLEKSRLLSDRFSAERPKGSFSTLEIQRTEQGDSAMYLCASSPPGQGSGNTIYFGEGSWLTVV.

The chain recombines TRBV4-2 with TRBJ2-5; 8 bases are shared with TRBD2. The J segment lost 3 bases and the V segment lost 4 bases, leaving 7 bases of the junction unmatched. The CDR3 runs to 15 residues. Germline V lookup: CDR1 LGHNA, CDR2 YNFKEQ. The CDR3 DNA follows: TGTGCCAGCAGCCCACTCATAGCGGGGAAAGAGACCCAGTACTTC. Protein: CASSPLIAGKETQYF.

The chain couples TRBV9 to TRBJ1-4; 8 positions agree with TRBD1. Germline V CDR1 and CDR2: SGDLS, YYNGEE. The CDR3 is 15 residues long. V shed 3 bases, J shed 10 bases, and the junction held 11 bases outside the gene matches. DNA of the CDR3: TGTGCCAGCAGCGCTCAAGGGACAGGAATTGGAAAACTGTTTTTT. The encoded protein is CASSAQGTGIGKLFF.

This rearrangement joins TRBV6-2 or TRBV6-3 to TRBJ1-2; a weak D match, TRBD1 (6 bases). The V gene lost 5 bases and the J gene lost 0 bases, with 13 bases spanning the gap. The CDR3 consists of 15 residues. Germline assignment: CDR1 MNHEY and CDR2 SVGEGT. The CDR3 protein is CASSHYSGANYGYTF. CDR3 nucleotide sequence: TGTGCCAGCAGTCACTATTCAGGGGCTAACTATGGCTACACCTTC.

The chain is built from TRBV18 and TRBJ2-7; 7 bases fit TRBD1. V dropped 2 bases and J dropped 3; count of bases not matched to a gene: 1. The CDR3 extends over 13 amino acids. The germline V gene encodes CDR1 KGHSH and CDR2 LQKENI. This CDR3 is CASSPGTVYEQYV. The CDR3 DNA reads TGTGCCAGCTCACCAGGGACAGTCTACGAGCAGTACGTC.

The chain combines TRBV18 with TRBJ2-1; 13 positions match TRBD2. This CDR3 is 15 amino acids long. After removal of 6 bases from V and 9 bases from J, the junction contained 8 bases not matched to a gene. CDR1 and CDR2 (germline): KGHSH, LQKENI. The CDR3 region has the DNA TGTGCCAGCTCGCTAGGACTAGCGGGGGCGGTTGAGCAGTTCTTC. Its translation is CASSLGLAGAVEQFF.

The rearrangement links TRBV18 to TRBJ1-1; D call uncertain. V dropped 4 bases and J dropped 8 bases, with 20 bases sitting between them. The germline gives CDR1 KGHSH, CDR2 LQKENI. The CDR3 consists of 15 residues. CDR3 loop: CASSRESAIEREAFF. The CDR3 DNA is TGTGCCAGCTCACGAGAATCGGCTATAGAGCGGGAAGCTTTCTTT. Supplemented by reference TRBV18 and TRBJ1-1, the full variable domain reads NAGVMQNPRHLVRRRGQEARLRCSPMKGHSHVYWYRQLPEEGLKFMVYLQKENIIDESGMPKERFSAEFPKEGPSILRIQQVVRGDSAAYFCASSRESAIEREAFFGQGTRLTVV.

This clone was seen only once. The V call is TRBV19, the J call TRBJ2-3, with 8 bases that match TRBD2. CDR1 is LNHDA and CDR2 is SQIVND in the germline V gene (reference sequence). Germline trimming cut 5 bases from V and 3 bases from J; bases unmatched to any gene: 10. This CDR3 has 16 residues. CDR3 in DNA: TGTGCCAGTAGTCGCAGCGGGAGTGGGTATACAGATACGCAGTATTTT. Its translation: CASSRSGSGYTDTQYF.